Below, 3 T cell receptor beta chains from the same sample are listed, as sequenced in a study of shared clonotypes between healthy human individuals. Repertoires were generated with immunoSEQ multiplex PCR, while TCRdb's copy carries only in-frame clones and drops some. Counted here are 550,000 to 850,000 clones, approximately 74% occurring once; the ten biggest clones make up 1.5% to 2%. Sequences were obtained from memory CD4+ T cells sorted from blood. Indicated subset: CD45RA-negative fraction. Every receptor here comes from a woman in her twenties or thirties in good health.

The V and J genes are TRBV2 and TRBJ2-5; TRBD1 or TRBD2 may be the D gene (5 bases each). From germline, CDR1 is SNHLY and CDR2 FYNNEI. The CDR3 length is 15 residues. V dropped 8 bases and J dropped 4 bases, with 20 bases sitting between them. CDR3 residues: CASHSVGVGRETQYF. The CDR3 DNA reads TGTGCCAGCCACTCTGTCGGGGTGGGACGAGAGACCCAGTACTTC.

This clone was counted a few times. The CDR3, as DNA: TGCGCCAGCAGTCCCGGGGGAGTCCGCGGTGGCTACACCTTC. It yields the protein CASSPGGVRGGYTF. The chain is built from TRBV10-1 and TRBJ1-2; tentative D call: TRBD1 (5 bases). The CDR3 is 14 amino acids. CDR1 WNHNN and CDR2 SYGVQD come from the germline V gene (reference sequence). V was cut by 5 bases and J by 7 bases, with 17 bases left in between.

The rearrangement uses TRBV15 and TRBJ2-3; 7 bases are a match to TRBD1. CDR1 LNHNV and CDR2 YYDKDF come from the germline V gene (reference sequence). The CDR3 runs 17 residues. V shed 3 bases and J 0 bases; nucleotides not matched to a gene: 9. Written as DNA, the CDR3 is TGTGCCACCAGCAGGGACTTGGGACAGCCTAGCACAGATACGCAGTATTTT. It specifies CATSRDLGQPSTDTQYF.